This TCR beta chain was identified in a study of OX40 agonist ivuxolimab in advanced cancers. Background for the entire study: Ivuxolimab was an agonistic, fully human IgG2 monoclonal antibody directed against OX40 (CD134), a costimulatory receptor. Intravenous ivuxolimab was administered to patients every 2 weeks at six dose levels: 0.01, 0.1, 0.3, 1.5, 3 and 10 mg/kg. Of the roughly 50 dose-escalation patients, hepatocellular carcinoma was present in around 20, melanoma in roughly 15, renal cell carcinoma in 9 and head and neck cancer in 9. A male proportion of nearly 85% and a mean age of 60 years, ranging from roughly 23 to 79, were recorded for the dose-escalation cohort. Patients were allowed to have had prior anti-PD-1, anti-PD-L1 or anti-CTLA-4 therapy, and 40% of the dose-escalation patients had been treated with checkpoint inhibitors. Partial responses were achieved by three dose-escalation patients, of whom one had hepatocellular carcinoma and two had cutaneous melanoma. Peripheral TCRbeta sequencing aimed to test whether ivuxolimab altered TCR sequence diversity and caused clonal T-cell expansion. The paper describes the monotherapy dose-escalation part (N ≈ 51 patients) of the phase I trial of ivuxolimab. Overall results and qualifications from the work: Low levels of normalized T-cell clonal expansion were also seen in some nonresponding patients. After ivuxolimab, more expanded clones were found on average in CD8+ T cells than in CD4+ T cells. In partial responders in the 0.1-3.0 mg/kg groups, normalized peripheral clonal expansion was found to be among the lowest, especially among CD8+ T cells. Antigen specificity was not determined for the clonally expanded peripheral T cells. At doses from 0.1 to 3.0 mg/kg, clonal expansion was seen in both CD4+ and CD8+ blood T cells between baseline and week 6.

Spanning cysteine to phenylalanine, the CDR3 consists of 16 amino acids. The sequence is cut down to CDR3 DNA, 48 bases in frame from base 1. V drops 4 bases and J drops 2 bases, leaving 14 bases in between. The germline V gene (reference sequence) supplies CDR1 MNHEY and CDR2 SMNVEV. Genomic DNA was isolated from the sorted cells so that the TCRbeta CDR3 region could be sequenced. The immunoSEQ Assay was used to sequence the TCRbeta CDR3 regions. The clones in this table, taken by TCRdb from immuneACCESS, are in-frame only. Not every clone is retained; where verified, under half of the shortfall comes from an unresolved V gene, and the cause of the rest is unknown. Counted in this sample were approximately 82,000 clones; approximately 95% of them appeared once. The ten largest clones represent about a fifth of the sample. The trial excluded patients who had a history of autoimmune disease or who were on systemic immunosuppression. Peripheral blood for TCR sequencing was drawn from every dose cohort at baseline, at cycle 4 day 1 and at cycle 7 day 1. Samples came from an open-label, multicenter, first-in-human phase I dose-escalation trial of ivuxolimab. Adults with locally advanced or metastatic melanoma, renal cell carcinoma, hepatocellular carcinoma or head and neck squamous cell carcinoma were enrolled in the trial. CD4+ and CD8+ T cells were sorted separately from peripheral blood before TCR sequencing.

Notes on this clone: Its target antigen remains unknown. Per-nucleotide qualities are absent, and no much larger clonotype sits a single base away.

The specimen was CD4+ or CD8+ T cells sorted from blood, collected in a trial of the OX40 agonist ivuxolimab. The sequence came from an adult with an advanced solid tumor such as melanoma, head and neck, liver or kidney cancer. Here the chain combines TRBV27 and TRBJ2-2, with the D segment identity uncertain. The sequence in DNA is TGTGCCAGCAGTTCCCCCCTCAGCCTTAACACCGGGGAGCTGTTTTTT. Translated, this gives CASSSPLSLNTGELFF.